This T cell receptor (beta chain) was profiled in a study of PD-1 blockade in classical Hodgkin lymphoma. Worth noting for this clone: Its target is unknown.

Study-wide points: A significant rise in TCR diversity by C4D1 was seen for CD4+ but not CD8+ cells. Underlying causes for the observed repertoire differences were not defined, possibly disease activity or prior therapy. It was reported that newly diagnosed patients had less baseline TCR diversity than healthy donors.

TCRdb's table, derived via immunoSEQ multiplex PCR, lists solely in-frame clones and lacks some. The data show some 86,000 clones, with 90% seen just once and 2.9% held by the top ten. Specified time point: cycle 4 day 1 (C4D1), after more than five weeks of nivolumab. All the patients suffered relapse after autologous stem cell transplantation, and brentuximab vedotin exposure differed. Best responses included complete response and partial response; otherwise, the best response was progressive disease. This CDR3 comprises 14 residues. Per the germline V gene, CDR1 is LNHDA and CDR2 is SQIVND (reference sequence). V was pared by 7 bases and J by 4 bases, with 10 bases of the junction left unmatched.

This TCR was recovered from a human donor with classical Hodgkin lymphoma. The sequencing here drew on peripheral blood mononuclear cells (PBMCs), taken before the fourth cycle of nivolumab. The chain is built from TRBV19 and TRBJ2-7, with 7 bases matching TRBD1. The DNA of the CDR3 is TGTGCCAGTACCCCGACAGGGAGAGGGTACGAGCAGTACTTC. Translated, it gives CASTPTGRGYEQYF. Full variable domain (remainder filled in from reference TRBV19 and TRBJ2-7): DGGITQSPKYLFRKEGQNVTLSCEQNLNHDAMYWYRQDPGQGLRLIYYSQIVNDFQKGDIAEGYSVSREKKESFPLTVTSAQKNPTAFYLCASTPTGRGYEQYFGPGTRLTVT.